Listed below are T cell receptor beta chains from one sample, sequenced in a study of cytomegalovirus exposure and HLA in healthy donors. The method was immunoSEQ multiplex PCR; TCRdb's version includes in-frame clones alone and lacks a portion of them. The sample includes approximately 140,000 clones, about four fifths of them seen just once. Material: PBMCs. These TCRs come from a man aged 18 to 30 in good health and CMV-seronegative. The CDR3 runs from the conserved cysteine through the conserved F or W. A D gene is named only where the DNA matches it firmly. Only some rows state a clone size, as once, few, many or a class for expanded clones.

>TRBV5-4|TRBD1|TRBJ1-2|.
TGTGCCAGCAGCTTGCTCCGTGAGCAGGGGGCTTATGGCTACACCTTC
CASSLLREQGAYGYTF
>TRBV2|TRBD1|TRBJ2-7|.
TGTGCCAGCACGGACAGGTTCGACGAGCAGTACTTC
CASTDRFDEQYF
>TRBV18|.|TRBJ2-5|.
TGTGCCAGCTCACCCCCTCAACTACAGGGTGCCCAAGAGACCCAGTACTTC
CASSPPQLQGAQETQYF
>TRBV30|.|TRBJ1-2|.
TGTGCCTGCAAACAGGAAACCATTTATGGCTACACCTTC
CACKQETIYGYTF
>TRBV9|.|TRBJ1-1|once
TGTGCCAGCAGCCCAAGACAGGACACTGAAGCTTTCTTT
CASSPRQDTEAFF
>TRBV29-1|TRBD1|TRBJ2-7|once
TGCAGCGTTGAAGATCAGGAACAGGGGATTTACGAGCAGTACTTC
CSVEDQEQGIYEQYF
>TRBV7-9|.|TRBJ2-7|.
TGTGCCAGCAGCCCAACGGTAGCATCTCCGTACGAGCAGTACTTC
CASSPTVASPYEQYF
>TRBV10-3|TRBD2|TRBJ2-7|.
TGTGCCATCAGCGGCGGGGGGGATAGCTACGAGCAGTACTTC
CAISGGGDSYEQYF
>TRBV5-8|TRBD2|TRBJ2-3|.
TGTGCCAGCAGTGGGACTAGCGGGGGAGGTAGCACAGATACGCAGTATTTT
CASSGTSGGGSTDTQYF
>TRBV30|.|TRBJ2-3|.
TGTGCCTGGAGTCAGGGGGGTGCAGATACGCAGTATTTT
CAWSQGGADTQYF
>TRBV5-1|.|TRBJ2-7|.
TGCGCCAGCAGCTTGGACAGTAGGTACGAGCAGTACTTC
CASSLDSRYEQYF
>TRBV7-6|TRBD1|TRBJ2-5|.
TGTGCCAGCAGCGAAGAGCTATTGACAGGGGAACGGCAAGAGACCCAGTACTTC
CASSEELLTGERQETQYF
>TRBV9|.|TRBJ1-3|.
TGTGCCAGCAGCGGGGGGGGATTGGGTGGAAACACCATATATTTT
CASSGGGLGGNTIYF
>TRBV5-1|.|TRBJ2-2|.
TGCGCCAGCAGCGTGGAGCCTGCCGGGACCGGGGAGCTGTTTTTT
CASSVEPAGTGELFF
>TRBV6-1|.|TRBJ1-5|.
TGTGCCAGCAGTGGGTATCGCGGTAATCAGCCCCAGCATTTT
CASSGYRGNQPQHF
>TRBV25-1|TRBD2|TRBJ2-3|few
TGTGCCAGCAGTGAGCTACCAGCGGGGGGCACAGATACGCAGTATTTT
CASSELPAGGTDTQYF
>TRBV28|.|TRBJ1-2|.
TGTGCCAGCCGTCCGGACAGACAACTCTTTGGCTACACCTTC
CASRPDRQLFGYTF
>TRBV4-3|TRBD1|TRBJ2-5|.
TGCGCCAGCAGCCAAGATTTCGGGACAGGAGAGACCCAGTACTTC
CASSQDFGTGETQYF
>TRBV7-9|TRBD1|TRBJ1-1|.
TGTGCCAGCAGCTTCTTGGCAGGGGGCAGGATCGCTGAAGCTTTCTTT
CASSFLAGGRIAEAFF
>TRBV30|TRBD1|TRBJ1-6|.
TGTGCCTGGAGTGCCGGACAGGGAAGGAATTCACCCCTCCACTTT
CAWSAGQGRNSPLHF
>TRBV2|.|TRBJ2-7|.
TGTGCCAGCGTGGGACTTAGCGGCGAGCAGTACTTC
CASVGLSGEQYF
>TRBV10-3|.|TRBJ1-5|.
TGTGCCATCAGTGTCGGCACAGCATTCAATCAGCCCCAGCATTTT
CAISVGTAFNQPQHF
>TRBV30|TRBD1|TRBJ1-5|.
TGTGCCTGGGACCGGGACAGGGGGCTTGGGGGCAATCAGCCCCAGCATTTT
CAWDRDRGLGGNQPQHF
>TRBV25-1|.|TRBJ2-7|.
TGTGCCAGCAGTGCTGTGGACAGAACCTACGAGCAGTACTTC
CASSAVDRTYEQYF
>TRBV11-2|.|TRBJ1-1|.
TGTGCCAGCAGACGACAGACTGAAGCTTTCTTT
CASRRQTEAFF
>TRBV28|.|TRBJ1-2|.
TGTGCCAGCAGTTTAGAGGTCCGTAGCGTCGGCTACACCTTC
CASSLEVRSVGYTF
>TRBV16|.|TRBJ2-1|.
TGTGCCAGCAGCCCCCGCAGGGTTGTCGACAATGAGCAGTTCTTC
CASSPRRVVDNEQFF
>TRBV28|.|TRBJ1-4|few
TGTGCCAGCAGAGAGGTTGAAAAACTGTTTTTT
CASREVEKLFF
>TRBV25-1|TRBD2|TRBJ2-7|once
TGTGCCAGCAGTGGGACTAGCGGGGCGTACACTAACATCTACGAGCAGTACTTC
CASSGTSGAYTNIYEQYF
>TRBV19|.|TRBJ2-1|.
TGTGCCAACCAGGGGTCGGATGAGCAGTTCTTC
CANQGSDEQFF
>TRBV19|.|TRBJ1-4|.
TGTGCCAGTAGTATAACAGCAACTAATGAAAAACTGTTTTTT
CASSITATNEKLFF
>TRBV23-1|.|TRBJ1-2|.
TGCGCCAGCAGTCGCTTCTGGCCCCGGAGAGGCTACACCTTC
CASSRFWPRRGYTF
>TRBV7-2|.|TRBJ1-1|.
TGTGCCAGCAGTCCGTCTGGGGGCGCAGTGAACACTGAAGCTTTCTTT
CASSPSGGAVNTEAFF
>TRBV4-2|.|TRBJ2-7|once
TGTGCCAGCAGCTACGACAGAAACTACGAGCAGTACTTC
CASSYDRNYEQYF
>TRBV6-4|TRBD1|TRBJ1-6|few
TGTGCCAGCAGTGCCGGGACAGGGGGCTCACCCCTCCACTTT
CASSAGTGGSPLHF
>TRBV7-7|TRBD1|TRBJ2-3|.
TGTGCTAGCAGTTCGGGCAGGACAGGGGGCACAGATACGCAGTATTTT
CASSSGRTGGTDTQYF
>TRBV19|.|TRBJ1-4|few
TGTGCCAGTAGTATAGGCGGCCCGGGGGAAAAACTGTTTTTT
CASSIGGPGEKLFF
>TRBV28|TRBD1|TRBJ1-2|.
TGTGCCAGCCGGGACAGGGGATTGGCTGGAAACTATGGCTACACCTTC
CASRDRGLAGNYGYTF
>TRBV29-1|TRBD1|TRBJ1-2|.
TGCAGCGTTAGGGGGCCCCCCCTTAACTATGGCTACACCTTC
CSVRGPPLNYGYTF
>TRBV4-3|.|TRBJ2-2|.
TGCGCCAGCAGCCGAGAGCACGGGACACAAAACACCGGGGAGCTGTTTTTT
CASSREHGTQNTGELFF
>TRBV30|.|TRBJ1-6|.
TGTGCCTGGAGTGAAGGCGGCGTGAATTCACCCCTCCACTTT
CAWSEGGVNSPLHF
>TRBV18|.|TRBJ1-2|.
TGTGCCAGCTCACCACAAGAGGCCGCCAACTATGGCTACACCTTC
CASSPQEAANYGYTF
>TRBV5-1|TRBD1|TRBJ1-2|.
TGCGCCAGCAGCCCTGGACAGGAGGAGAGCTATGGCTACACCTTC
CASSPGQEESYGYTF
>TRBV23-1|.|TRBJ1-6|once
TGCGCCAGCAGTCCCCCTGTAAGAGGGAATGGTAGTTCACCCCTCCACTTT
CASSPPVRGNGSSPLHF
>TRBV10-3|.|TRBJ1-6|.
TGTGCCATCAGTCAGGGTGGGGTTTCACCCCTCCACTTT
CAISQGGVSPLHF